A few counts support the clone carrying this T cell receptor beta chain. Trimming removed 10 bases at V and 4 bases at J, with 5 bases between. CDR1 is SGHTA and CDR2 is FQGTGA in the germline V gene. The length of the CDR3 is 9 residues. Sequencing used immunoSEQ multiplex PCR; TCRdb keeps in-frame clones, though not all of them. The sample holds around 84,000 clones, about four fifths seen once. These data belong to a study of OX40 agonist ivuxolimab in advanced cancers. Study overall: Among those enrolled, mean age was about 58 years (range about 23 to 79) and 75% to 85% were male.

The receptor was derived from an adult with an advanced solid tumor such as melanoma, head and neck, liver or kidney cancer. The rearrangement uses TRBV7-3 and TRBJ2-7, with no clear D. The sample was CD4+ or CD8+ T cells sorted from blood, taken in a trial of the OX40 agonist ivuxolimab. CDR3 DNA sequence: TGTGCCACCCTTTACGAGCAGTACTTC. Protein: CATLYEQYF.